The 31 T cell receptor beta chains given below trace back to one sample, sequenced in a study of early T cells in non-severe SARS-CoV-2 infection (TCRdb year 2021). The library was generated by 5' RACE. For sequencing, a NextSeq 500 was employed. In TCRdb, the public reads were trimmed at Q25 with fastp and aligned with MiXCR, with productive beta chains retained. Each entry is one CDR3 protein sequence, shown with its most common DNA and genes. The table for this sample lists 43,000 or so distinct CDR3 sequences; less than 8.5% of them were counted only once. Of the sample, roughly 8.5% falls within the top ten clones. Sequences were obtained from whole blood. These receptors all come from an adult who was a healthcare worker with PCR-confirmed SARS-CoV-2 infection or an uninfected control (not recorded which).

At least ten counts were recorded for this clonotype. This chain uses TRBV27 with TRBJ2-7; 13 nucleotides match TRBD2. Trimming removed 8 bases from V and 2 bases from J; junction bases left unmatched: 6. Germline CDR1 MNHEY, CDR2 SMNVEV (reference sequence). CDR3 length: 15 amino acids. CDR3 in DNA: TGTGCCAGCGGGACTAGCGGGGAACTACCCTACGAGCAGTACTTC. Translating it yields CASGTSGELPYEQYF.

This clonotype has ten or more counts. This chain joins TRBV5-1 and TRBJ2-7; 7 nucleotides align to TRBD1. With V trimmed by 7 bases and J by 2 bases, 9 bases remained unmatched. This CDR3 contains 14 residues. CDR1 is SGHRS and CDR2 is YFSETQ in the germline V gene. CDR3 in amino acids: CASAVLQGPYEQYF. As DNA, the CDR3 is TGCGCCAGCGCAGTTTTACAGGGGCCCTACGAGCAGTACTTC.

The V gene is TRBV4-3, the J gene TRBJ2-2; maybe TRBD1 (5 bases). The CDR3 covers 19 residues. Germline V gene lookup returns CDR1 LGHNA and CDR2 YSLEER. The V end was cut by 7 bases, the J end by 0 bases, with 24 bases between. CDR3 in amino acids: CASTPRFLSGPSNTGELFF. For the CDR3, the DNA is TGCGCCAGCACCCCGAGATTTTTATCAGGGCCCTCGAACACCGGGGAGCTGTTTTTT.

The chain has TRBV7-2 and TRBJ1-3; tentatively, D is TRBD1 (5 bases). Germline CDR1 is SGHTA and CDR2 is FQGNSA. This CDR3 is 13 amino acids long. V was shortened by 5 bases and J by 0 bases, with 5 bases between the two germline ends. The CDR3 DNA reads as TGTGCCAGCAGCGGGACCTCTGGAAACACCATATATTTT. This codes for CASSGTSGNTIYF.

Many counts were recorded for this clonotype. CDR3 residues: CSARGTSGSPYEQYF. CDR3 DNA sequence: TGCAGTGCTAGGGGGACTAGCGGGTCTCCCTACGAGCAGTACTTC. The chain employs TRBV20-1 and TRBJ2-7, with 12 bases lining up with TRBD2. CDR3 size: 15 residues. After removal of 3 bases from V and 2 bases from J, the junction contained 5 bases not matched to a gene. CDR1 and CDR2 from the germline V gene are DFQATT and SNEGSKA (reference sequence).

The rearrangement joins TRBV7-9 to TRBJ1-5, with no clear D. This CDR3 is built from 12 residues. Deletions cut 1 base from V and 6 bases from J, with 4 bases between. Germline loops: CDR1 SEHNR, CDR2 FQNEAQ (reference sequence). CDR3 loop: CASSLESQPQHF. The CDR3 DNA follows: TGTGCCAGCAGCTTAGAGAGTCAGCCCCAGCATTTT.

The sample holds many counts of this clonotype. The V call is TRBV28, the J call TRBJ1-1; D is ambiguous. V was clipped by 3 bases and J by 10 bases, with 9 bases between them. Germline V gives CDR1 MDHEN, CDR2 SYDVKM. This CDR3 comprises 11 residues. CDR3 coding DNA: TGTGCCAGCAGTTTTTGGGAGGGAGCTTTCTTT. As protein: CASSFWEGAFF.

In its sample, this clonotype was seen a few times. The CDR3, as DNA: TGCGCCAGCAGCTTGGGAGGGGACAGACTCTACGAGCAGTACTTC. Amino acid sequence: CASSLGGDRLYEQYF. The chain links TRBV5-1 to TRBJ2-7, with 7 nucleotides matching TRBD1. The V gene's germline CDR1 is SGHRS and CDR2 YFSETQ. Trimming cost V 0 bases and J 3 bases; bases outside gene matches: 6. This CDR3 spans 15 amino acids.

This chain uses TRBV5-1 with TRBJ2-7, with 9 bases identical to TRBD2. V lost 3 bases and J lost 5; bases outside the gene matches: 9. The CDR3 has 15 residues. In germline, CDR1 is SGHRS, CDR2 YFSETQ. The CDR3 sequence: CASSWDGAGGNEQYF. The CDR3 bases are TGCGCCAGCAGCTGGGACGGAGCGGGGGGCAACGAGCAGTACTTC. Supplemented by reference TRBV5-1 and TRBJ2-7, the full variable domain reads KAGVTQTPRYLIKTRGQQVTLSCSPISGHRSVSWYQQTPGQGLQFLFEYFSETQRNKGNFPGRFSGRQFSNSRSEMNVSTLELGDSALYLCASSWDGAGGNEQYFGPGTRLTVT.

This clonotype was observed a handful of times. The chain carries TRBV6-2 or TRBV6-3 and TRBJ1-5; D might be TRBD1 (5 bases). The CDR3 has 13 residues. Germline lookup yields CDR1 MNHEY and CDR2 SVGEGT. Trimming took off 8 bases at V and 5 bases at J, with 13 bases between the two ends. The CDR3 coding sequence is TGTGCCAGCGAACTGGAGGGGCATCAGCCCCAGCATTTT. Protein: CASELEGHQPQHF.

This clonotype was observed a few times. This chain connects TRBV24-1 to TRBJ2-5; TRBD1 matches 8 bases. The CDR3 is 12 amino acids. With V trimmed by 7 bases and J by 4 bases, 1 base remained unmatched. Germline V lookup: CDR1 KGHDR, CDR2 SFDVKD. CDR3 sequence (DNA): TGTGCCACCAGAGGACAGGGAGAGACCCAGTACTTC. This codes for CATRGQGETQYF.

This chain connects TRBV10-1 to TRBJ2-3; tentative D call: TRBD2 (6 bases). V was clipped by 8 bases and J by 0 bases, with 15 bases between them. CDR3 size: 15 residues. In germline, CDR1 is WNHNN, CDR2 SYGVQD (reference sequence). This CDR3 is CASSKAGLSTDTQYF. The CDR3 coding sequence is TGCGCCAGCTCAAAGGCGGGACTGAGCACAGATACGCAGTATTTT.

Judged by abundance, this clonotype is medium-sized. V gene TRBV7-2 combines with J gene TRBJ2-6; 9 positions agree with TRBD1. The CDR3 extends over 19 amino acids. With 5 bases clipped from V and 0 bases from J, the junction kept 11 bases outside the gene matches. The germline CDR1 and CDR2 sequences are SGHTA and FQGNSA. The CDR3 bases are TGTGCCAGCAGCCAAGAGGGACAGGGAACATTCTCTGGGGCCAACGTCCTGACTTTC. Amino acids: CASSQEGQGTFSGANVLTF.

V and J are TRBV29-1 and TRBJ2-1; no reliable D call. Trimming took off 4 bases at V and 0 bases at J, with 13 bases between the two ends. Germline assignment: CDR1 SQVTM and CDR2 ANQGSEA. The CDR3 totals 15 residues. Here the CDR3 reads CSVARQPNSYNEQFF. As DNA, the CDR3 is TGCAGCGTTGCTAGGCAGCCCAACTCCTACAATGAGCAGTTCTTC.

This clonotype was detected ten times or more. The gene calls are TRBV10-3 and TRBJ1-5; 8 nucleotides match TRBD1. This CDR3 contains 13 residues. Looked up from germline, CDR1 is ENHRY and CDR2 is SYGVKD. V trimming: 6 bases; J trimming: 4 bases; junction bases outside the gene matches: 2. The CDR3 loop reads CAIRDRENQPQHF. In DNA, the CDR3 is TGTGCCATCAGGGACAGGGAGAATCAGCCCCAGCATTTT.

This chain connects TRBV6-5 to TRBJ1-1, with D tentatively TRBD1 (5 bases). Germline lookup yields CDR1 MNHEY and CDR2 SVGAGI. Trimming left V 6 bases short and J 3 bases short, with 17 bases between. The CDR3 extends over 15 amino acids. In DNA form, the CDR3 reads TGTGCCAGCAGCCCGACAGCGGGGATTTACACTGAAGCTTTCTTT. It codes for CASSPTAGIYTEAFF.

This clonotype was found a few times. CDR3 protein: CASSNRDTRPSQETQYF. The CDR3 DNA is TGTGCCAGCAGTAACCGGGACACCCGACCGTCCCAAGAGACCCAGTACTTC. This chain joins TRBV12-3 or TRBV12-4 and TRBJ2-5, with TRBD1 as a possible D gene (6 bases). Trimming shortened V by 5 bases and J by 1 base, and 20 bases separated the two germline ends. The CDR3 has 17 amino acids.

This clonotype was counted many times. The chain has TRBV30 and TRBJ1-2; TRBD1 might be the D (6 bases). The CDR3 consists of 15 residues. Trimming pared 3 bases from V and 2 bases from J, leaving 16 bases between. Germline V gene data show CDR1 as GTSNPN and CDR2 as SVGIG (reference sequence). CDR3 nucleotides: TGTGCCTGGAGCCTGGGGGCAGGGAAAAACTATGGCTACACCTTC. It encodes CAWSLGAGKNYGYTF.

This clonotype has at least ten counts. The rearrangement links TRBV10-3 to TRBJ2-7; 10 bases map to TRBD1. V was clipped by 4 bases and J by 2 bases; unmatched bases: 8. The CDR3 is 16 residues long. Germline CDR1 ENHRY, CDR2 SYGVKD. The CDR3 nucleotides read TGTGCCATCAGTGGGACAGGGGGAGTTAGTACCTACGAGCAGTACTTC. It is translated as CAISGTGGVSTYEQYF.

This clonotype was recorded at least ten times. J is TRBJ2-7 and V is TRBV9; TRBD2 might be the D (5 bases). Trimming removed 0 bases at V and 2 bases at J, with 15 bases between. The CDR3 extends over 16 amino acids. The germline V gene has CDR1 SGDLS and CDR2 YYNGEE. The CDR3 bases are TGTGCCAGCAGCGTAGCGGGGTTCACTTCCACCTACGAGCAGTACTTC. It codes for CASSVAGFTSTYEQYF.

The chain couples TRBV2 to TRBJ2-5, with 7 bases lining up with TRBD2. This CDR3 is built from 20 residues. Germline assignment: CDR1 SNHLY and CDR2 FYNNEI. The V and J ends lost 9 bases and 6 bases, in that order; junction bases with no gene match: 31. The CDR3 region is CASLTMGYYSRGEMLKTQYF. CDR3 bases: TGTGCCAGTTTGACCATGGGGTATTATAGCCGGGGGGAGATGCTGAAGACCCAGTACTTC.

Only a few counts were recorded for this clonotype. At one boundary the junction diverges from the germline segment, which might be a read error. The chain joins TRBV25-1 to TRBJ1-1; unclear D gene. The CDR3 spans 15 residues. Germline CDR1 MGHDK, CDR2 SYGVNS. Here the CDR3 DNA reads TGTGCCAGCAGCGAATACGGGAGGGAGGGCACTGAAGCTTTCTTT. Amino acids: CASSEYGREGTEAFF.

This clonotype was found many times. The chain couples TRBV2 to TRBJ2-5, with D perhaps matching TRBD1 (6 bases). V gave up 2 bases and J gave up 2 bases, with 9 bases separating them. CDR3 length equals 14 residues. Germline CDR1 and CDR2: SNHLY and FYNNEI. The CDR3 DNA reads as TGTGCCAGCAGTGAAAACAGGGATCAAGAGACCCAGTACTTC. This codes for CASSENRDQETQYF.

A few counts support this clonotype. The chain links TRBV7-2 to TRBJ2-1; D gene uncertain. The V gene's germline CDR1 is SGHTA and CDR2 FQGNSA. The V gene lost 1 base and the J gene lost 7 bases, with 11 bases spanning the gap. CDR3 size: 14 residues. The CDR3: CASSLDPARNEQFF. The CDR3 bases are TGTGCCAGCAGCTTAGACCCAGCTCGAAATGAGCAGTTCTTC. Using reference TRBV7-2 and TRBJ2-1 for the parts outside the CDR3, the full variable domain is GAGVSQSPSNKVTEKGKDVELRCDPISGHTALYWYRQSLGQGLEFLIYFQGNSAPDKSGLPSDRFSAERTGGSVSTLTIQRTQQEDSAVYLCASSLDPARNEQFFGPGTRLTVL.

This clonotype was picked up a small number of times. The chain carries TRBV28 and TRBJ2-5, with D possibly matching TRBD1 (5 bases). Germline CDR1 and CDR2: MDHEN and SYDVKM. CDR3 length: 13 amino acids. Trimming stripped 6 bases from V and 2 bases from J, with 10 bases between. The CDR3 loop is CASSPQGQETQYF. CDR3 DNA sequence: TGTGCCAGCAGCCCTCAGGGACAAGAGACCCAGTACTTC.

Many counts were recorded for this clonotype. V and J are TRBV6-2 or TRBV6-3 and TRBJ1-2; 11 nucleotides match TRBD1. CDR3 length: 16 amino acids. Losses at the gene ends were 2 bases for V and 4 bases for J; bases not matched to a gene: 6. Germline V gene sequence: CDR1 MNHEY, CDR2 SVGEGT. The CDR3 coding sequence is TGTGCCAGCAGTTACGCCGGACAGGGGGCCCTCTATGGCTACACCTTC. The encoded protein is CASSYAGQGALYGYTF.

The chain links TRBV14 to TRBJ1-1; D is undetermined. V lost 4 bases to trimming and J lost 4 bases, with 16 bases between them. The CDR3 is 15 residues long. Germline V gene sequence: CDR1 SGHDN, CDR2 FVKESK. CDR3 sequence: CASSPITRRSTEAFF. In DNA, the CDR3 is TGTGCCAGCAGCCCAATAACCAGGAGGAGCACTGAAGCTTTCTTT. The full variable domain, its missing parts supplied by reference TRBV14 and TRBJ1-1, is EAGVTQFPSHSVIEKGQTVTLRCDPISGHDNLYWYRRVMGKEIKFLLHFVKESKQDESGMPNNRFLAERTGGTYSTLKVQPAELEDSGVYFCASSPITRRSTEAFFGQGTRLTVV.

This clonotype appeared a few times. The CDR3, as DNA: TGTGCCAGCAGTGTATCTGGGGACAGACATTCCTTAGATACGCAGTATTTT. It yields the protein CASSVSGDRHSLDTQYF. The gene calls are TRBV6-1 and TRBJ2-3; 7 nucleotides align to TRBD1. The V and J ends lost 4 bases and 5 bases, in that order; junction bases with no gene match: 15. CDR3 length: 17 residues. CDR1 MNHNS and CDR2 SASEGT come from the germline V gene.

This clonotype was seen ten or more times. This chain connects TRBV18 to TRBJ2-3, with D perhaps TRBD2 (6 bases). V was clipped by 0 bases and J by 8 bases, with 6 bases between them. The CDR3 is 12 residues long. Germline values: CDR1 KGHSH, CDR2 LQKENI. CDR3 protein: CASSPPGGTQYF. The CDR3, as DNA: TGTGCCAGCTCACCACCCGGGGGTACGCAGTATTTT.

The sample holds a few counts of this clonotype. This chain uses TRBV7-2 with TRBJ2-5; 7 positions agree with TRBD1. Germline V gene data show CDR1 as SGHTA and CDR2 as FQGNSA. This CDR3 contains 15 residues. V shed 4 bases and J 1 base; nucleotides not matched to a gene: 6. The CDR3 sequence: CASSYTGAIQETQYF. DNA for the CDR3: TGTGCCAGCAGCTATACAGGGGCTATCCAAGAGACCCAGTACTTC. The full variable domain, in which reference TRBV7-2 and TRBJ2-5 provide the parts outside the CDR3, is GAGVSQSPSNKVTEKGKDVELRCDPISGHTALYWYRQSLGQGLEFLIYFQGNSAPDKSGLPSDRFSAERTGGSVSTLTIQRTQQEDSAVYLCASSYTGAIQETQYFGPGTRLLVL.

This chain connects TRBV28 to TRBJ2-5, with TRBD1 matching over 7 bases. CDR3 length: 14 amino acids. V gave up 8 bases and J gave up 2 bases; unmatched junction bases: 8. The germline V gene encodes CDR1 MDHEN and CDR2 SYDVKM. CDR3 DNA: TGTGCCAGCGGCTTAAGGGGACAGCAAGAGACCCAGTACTTC. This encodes CASGLRGQQETQYF. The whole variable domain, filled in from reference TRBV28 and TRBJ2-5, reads DVKVTQSSRYLVKRTGEKVFLECVQDMDHENMFWYRQDPGLGLRLIYFSYDVKMKEKGDIPEGYSVSREKKERFSLILESASTNQTSMYLCASGLRGQQETQYFGPGTRLLVL.